This T cell receptor beta chain derives from a study of beta chain features in type 1 diabetes. Overall study findings and caveats: Significant though moderate, a shortening of TCRB CDR3s appeared in all four CD4+ subsets of Type 1 diabetes patients.

Every isolated RNA sample was fully reverse transcribed, so sequencing captured expressed TCRB transcripts. Profiled with immunoSEQ multiplex PCR; TCRdb holds only in-frame clones, not every one. The table includes more than 300,000 clones, approximately 9.9% detected once. This clone was counted between two and nine times. Antigen: not known. The CDR3 has 14 residues. Germline values: CDR1 MNHEY, CDR2 SVGAGI. V was shortened by 5 bases and J by 0 bases, with 8 bases between the two germline ends. Sequencing was performed on central memory CD4+ T cells from blood. The rearrangement uses TRBV6-5 and TRBJ2-4; no clear D gene. The TCR originated in a man aged 30 to 45 with type 1 diabetes. The DNA for the CDR3 is TGTGCCAGCAGTGAGGTAGAAGCCAAAAACATTCAGTACTTC. It codes for CASSEVEAKNIQYF.